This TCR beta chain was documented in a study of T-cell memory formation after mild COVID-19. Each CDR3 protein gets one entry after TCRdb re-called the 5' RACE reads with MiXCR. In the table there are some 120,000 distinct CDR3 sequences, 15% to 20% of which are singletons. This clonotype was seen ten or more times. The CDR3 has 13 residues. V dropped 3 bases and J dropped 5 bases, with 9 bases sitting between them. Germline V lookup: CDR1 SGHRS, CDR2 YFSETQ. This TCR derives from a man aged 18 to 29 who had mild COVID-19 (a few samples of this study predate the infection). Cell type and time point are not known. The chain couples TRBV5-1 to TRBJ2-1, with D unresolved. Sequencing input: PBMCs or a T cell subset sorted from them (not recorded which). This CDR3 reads CASSSDPNNEQFF. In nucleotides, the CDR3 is TGCGCCAGCAGCTCCGACCCAAACAATGAGCAGTTCTTC.